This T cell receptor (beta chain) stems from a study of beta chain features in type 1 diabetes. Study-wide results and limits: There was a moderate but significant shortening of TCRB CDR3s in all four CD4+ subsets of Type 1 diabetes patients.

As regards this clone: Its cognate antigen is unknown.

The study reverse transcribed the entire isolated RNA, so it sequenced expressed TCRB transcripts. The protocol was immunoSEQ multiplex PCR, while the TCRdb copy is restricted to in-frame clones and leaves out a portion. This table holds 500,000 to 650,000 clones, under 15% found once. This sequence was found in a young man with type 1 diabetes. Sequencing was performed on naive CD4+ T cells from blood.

CDR3 coding DNA: TGCGCCAGCAGCCAAGATTTAAGCAGGCGAAATCAGCCCCAGCATTTT. Its protein is CASSQDLSRRNQPQHF. The chain is built from TRBV4-3 and TRBJ1-5; no definite D call. The CDR3 consists of 16 residues. Germline V gene lookup returns CDR1 LGHNA and CDR2 YSLEER. Trimming took off 0 bases at V and 4 bases at J, with 13 bases between the two ends.